These 24 T cell receptor beta chains were sequenced from one sample in a study of T cells in Graves' hyperthyroidism and ophthalmopathy. Amplification targeted TCR beta CDR3 regions from RNA transcripts. The TCR CDR3 first-round RT-PCR relied on the HTBI primer set. TCRdb re-called the multiplex PCR reads with MiXCR, one entry per CDR3 protein. This sample carries under 350,000 distinct CDR3 sequences, 13% of them seen once, and the ten largest clones take 7.8%. The source material was blood. These receptor sequences come from a woman in her thirties with Graves' hyperthyroidism that later progressed to Graves' ophthalmopathy.

This clonotype was observed at least ten times. The chain uses TRBV7-9 and TRBJ2-7; 9 nucleotides agree with TRBD1. This CDR3 is built from 15 residues. Germline V CDR1 and CDR2: SEHNR, FQNEAQ (reference sequence). V trimming: 5 bases; J trimming: 6 bases; junction bases outside the gene matches: 11. The CDR3 region is CASSPTGGRYGEQYF. The CDR3 DNA is TGTGCCAGCAGCCCAACAGGGGGCCGGTACGGCGAGCAGTACTTC.

This clonotype was counted once. A much larger clone differs from this one at a single base, so this may be a read error. The chain has TRBV2 and TRBJ2-7, with D possibly matching TRBD2 (5 bases). Germline CDR1 reads SNHLY; CDR2 reads FYNNEI. V lost 4 bases and J 3 bases, leaving 16 bases between the germline ends. CDR3 length equals 15 residues. This chain's CDR3 is CASSGRLLGIYEQYF. CDR3 nucleotide sequence: TGTGCCAGCAGTGGGAGACTATTGGGAATCTACGAGCAGTACTTC.

The sample holds a few counts of this clonotype. The V and J genes are TRBV6-2 or TRBV6-3 and TRBJ2-3; the match to TRBD2 covers 13 bases. Germline loops: CDR1 MNHEY, CDR2 SVGEGT. The length of the CDR3 is 16 residues. V trimming: 0 bases; J trimming: 3 bases; junction bases outside the gene matches: 0. CDR3 sequence reads: CASSYSGLAGTDTQYF. CDR3 in DNA: TGTGCCAGCAGTTACTCGGGACTAGCGGGAACAGATACGCAGTATTTT.

As to this clonotype: A much larger clone differs by one base, so this may be a read error. This chain links TRBV4-1 with TRBJ2-3; no clear D gene. V was pared by 1 base and J by 0 bases, with 14 bases between. This CDR3 has 17 amino acids. Germline V gene sequence: CDR1 MGHRA, CDR2 YSYEKL. Written as DNA, the CDR3 is TGCGCCAGCAGCCAAGTCGAGCATCCCACTAGCACAGATACGCAGTATTTT. This translates into CASSQVEHPTSTDTQYF.

This clonotype was counted many times. The rearrangement uses TRBV9 and TRBJ2-3, with 7 bases matching TRBD2. CDR3 length: 14 amino acids. The ends lost 0 bases at V and 10 bases at J; junction bases unmatched: 8. The V gene's germline CDR1 is SGDLS and CDR2 YYNGEE. CDR3 protein: CASSVETSRGPQYF. The CDR3, as DNA: TGTGCCAGCAGCGTAGAGACTAGCCGAGGGCCGCAGTATTTT.

This clonotype was counted at least ten times. The chain links TRBV30 to TRBJ2-7, with a tentative D call TRBD2 (6 bases). V was pared by 4 bases and J by 3 bases, with 13 bases between. The V gene's germline CDR1 is GTSNPN and CDR2 SVGIG (reference sequence). The CDR3 sequence is 13 residues long. CDR3 loop: CAWNSRGRYEQYF. The CDR3 bases are TGTGCCTGGAATTCGCGGGGCCGCTACGAGCAGTACTTC.

This clonotype has a count of ten or more. V and J are TRBV7-2 and TRBJ2-2; unclear D gene. V was pared by 5 bases and J by 5 bases, with 15 bases between. Germline lookup yields CDR1 SGHTA and CDR2 FQGNSA. The CDR3 runs to 15 residues. The CDR3 DNA sequence: TGTGCCAGCAGCCCTGAGTTAGGCCGGACCGGGGAGCTGTTTTTT. Amino acids: CASSPELGRTGELFF.

This chain links TRBV20-1 with TRBJ2-3; D unresolved. Germline V CDR1 and CDR2: DFQATT, SNEGSKA (reference sequence). This CDR3 has 12 residues. The V gene lost 6 bases and the J gene lost 5 bases, with 12 bases spanning the gap. Here the CDR3 reads CSARRPGDTQYF. For the CDR3, the DNA is TGCAGTGCCCGCCGACCGGGAGATACGCAGTATTTT.

Ten or more counts support this clonotype. The CDR3 nucleotides are TGTGCCTGGAGTGGCCCACTTTGGGGCAATCAGCCCCAGCATTTT. This encodes CAWSGPLWGNQPQHF. V is TRBV30 and J is TRBJ1-5; D not resolved. Trimming stripped 1 base from V and 2 bases from J, with 12 bases between. Germline lookup yields CDR1 GTSNPN and CDR2 SVGIG (reference sequence). The CDR3 is 15 residues long.

In regard to this clonotype: It may be a read error: a sequence one base away is much more abundant. V and J are TRBV5-1 and TRBJ2-7; D could derive from TRBD1 or TRBD2 (5 bases each). The germline V gene has CDR1 SGHRS and CDR2 YFSETQ. The germline V and J ends were trimmed by 4 bases and 2 bases, with 13 bases remaining between them. This CDR3 spans 14 amino acids. In DNA form, the CDR3 reads TGCGCCAGCAGCGAGAACGGGGCCACCTACGAGCAGTACTTC. It is translated as CASSENGATYEQYF.

This clonotype came up a few times. The rearrangement joins TRBV12-3 or TRBV12-4 to TRBJ2-1; TRBD2 matches at 8 bases. V gave up 7 bases and J gave up 0 bases; unmatched junction bases: 2. There are 14 residues in the CDR3. The CDR3 DNA follows: TGTGCCAGCACCAGCGGGAGCTCCTACAATGAGCAGTTCTTC. The encoded protein is CASTSGSSYNEQFF.

This clonotype was counted ten times or more. The chain joins TRBV6-1 to TRBJ2-7; no clear D. Germline V gene sequence: CDR1 MNHNS, CDR2 SASEGT. Trimming pared 5 bases from V and 4 bases from J, leaving 12 bases between. The CDR3 is 13 amino acids. CDR3 in DNA: TGTGCCAGCAGTTATGACTCCCAATACGAGCAGTACTTC. This encodes CASSYDSQYEQYF.

In its sample, this clonotype was seen many times. CDR3 DNA: TGTGCCAGCAGCCGAGGGCCGGTGCACCCCTCCTACAATGAGCAGTTCTTC. As protein: CASSRGPVHPSYNEQFF. The genes are TRBV7-2 and TRBJ2-1; possible D gene TRBD2, 5 bases. This CDR3 is built from 17 residues. Trimming removed 5 bases at V and 0 bases at J, with 17 bases between. Germline values: CDR1 SGHTA, CDR2 FQGNSA. Complete variable domain (other parts from reference TRBV7-2 and TRBJ2-1): GAGVSQSPSNKVTEKGKDVELRCDPISGHTALYWYRQSLGQGLEFLIYFQGNSAPDKSGLPSDRFSAERTGGSVSTLTIQRTQQEDSAVYLCASSRGPVHPSYNEQFFGPGTRLTVL.

This clonotype was detected only a few times. The chain combines TRBV28 with TRBJ1-4; the D is unclear. This CDR3 has 14 amino acids. CDR1 is MDHEN, CDR2 SYDVKM, per germline. Trimming left V 3 bases short and J 4 bases short, with 9 bases between. For the CDR3, the DNA is TGTGCCAGCAGTTTCGTTACCTATAATGAAAAACTGTTTTTT. It encodes CASSFVTYNEKLFF.

Points on this clonotype: This is likely a read error, given that the CDR3 carries no conserved phenylalanine or tryptophan at its end. The chain joins TRBV28 to TRBJ2-2; 7 bases align to TRBD1. This CDR3 comprises 17 residues. V lost 1 base, J lost 2 bases, and 7 bases stayed unmatched. The germline V gene encodes CDR1 MDHEN and CDR2 SYDVKM. The CDR3 reads CASSLSPGQINTGELFS. DNA for the CDR3: TGTGCCAGCAGTTTATCCCCGGGACAGATAAACACCGGGGAGCTGTTTTCT.

This clonotype showed up many times. The CDR3 DNA follows: TGTGCCAGCTCAATTTCAGCGGGAATATACGAGCAGTACTTC. It yields the protein CASSISAGIYEQYF. The chain is built from TRBV6-1 and TRBJ2-7; TRBD2 matches at 7 bases. V lost 8 bases, J lost 4 bases, and 11 bases stayed unmatched. Germline-derived CDR1 and CDR2 are MNHNS and SASEGT. The CDR3 has 14 residues.

This clonotype was recorded many times. This CDR3 reads CASSPRPGGRRQPQHF. The DNA of the CDR3 is TGTGCCAGTAGCCCCCGCCCGGGGGGCCGTAGGCAGCCCCAGCATTTT. The rearrangement links TRBV19 to TRBJ1-5; possible D gene TRBD1, 6 bases. The CDR3 is 16 amino acids. The germline CDR1 and CDR2 sequences are LNHDA and SQIVND (reference sequence). V lost 6 bases and J 7 bases, leaving 22 bases between the germline ends.

Ten or more counts support this clonotype. The rearrangement joins TRBV11-2 to TRBJ2-7; D is unresolved. The V gene lost 4 bases and the J gene lost 9 bases, with 13 bases spanning the gap. This CDR3 comprises 12 residues. Per the germline V gene, CDR1 is SGHAT and CDR2 is FQNNGV. The CDR3 sequence is CASSSAKTAQYF. For the CDR3, the DNA is TGTGCCAGCAGCTCAGCCAAAACAGCGCAGTACTTC.

Turning to this clonotype: Its ends do not fully match the called genes, so a read error is possible. The chain links TRBV7-2 to TRBJ2-5; D might be TRBD2 (7 bases). This CDR3 is built from 15 residues. Per germline, CDR1 SGHTA and CDR2 FQGNSA. The CDR3 sequence: CVSSSGGGAGSTQYF. CDR3 sequence (DNA): TGTGTCAGCAGCTCCGGAGGGGGGGCGGGTAGTACCCAGTACTTC.

This clonotype was detected ten times or more. The rearrangement links TRBV11-1 to TRBJ1-2; TRBD1 agrees at 7 bases. CDR1 is SGHAT, CDR2 FQDESV, per germline (reference sequence). V was clipped by 5 bases and J by 5 bases; unmatched bases: 5. The CDR3 runs to 13 residues. The CDR3 DNA reads as TGTGCCAGCAGCGCTGACAGGGTGTATGGCTACACCTTC. It yields the protein CASSADRVYGYTF.

This clonotype was seen repeatedly, ten times or more. This sequence joins TRBV28 and TRBJ2-7, with 10 bases matching TRBD1. CDR3 length: 15 residues. The V gene end was trimmed by 3 bases and the J gene end by 5 bases; junction bases not matched to a gene: 7. The germline V gene has CDR1 MDHEN and CDR2 SYDVKM. CDR3 nucleotide sequence: TGTGCCAGCAGTTTTCGGACAGGGGGTAGCAACGAGCAGTACTTC. Protein sequence: CASSFRTGGSNEQYF.

On this clonotype itself: A much larger clone is a single base away; this may be a read error. The genes are TRBV6-2 or TRBV6-3 and TRBJ2-3, with TRBD2 matching over 7 bases. V was pared by 2 bases and J by 0 bases, with 17 bases of the junction left unmatched. CDR3 length: 20 residues. The germline V gene has CDR1 MNHEY and CDR2 SVGEGT. The CDR3 DNA follows: TGTGCCAGCAGTTACCCTGGACTAGTGGGAGTTGTGGTGAGCACAGATACGCAGTATTTT. This codes for CASSYPGLVGVVVSTDTQYF.

This clonotype was seen many times. The chain carries TRBV5-6 and TRBJ2-3; D not resolved. Germline V lookup: CDR1 SGHDT, CDR2 YYEEEE. The CDR3 covers 8 residues. In DNA, the CDR3 is TGTCCCTGCGGTACGCAGTATTTT. Amino acid sequence: CPCGTQYF. Based on the CDR3 plus reference TRBV5-6 and TRBJ2-3, the full variable domain is DAGVTQSPTHLIKTRGQQVTLRCSPKSGHDTVSWYQQALGQGPQFIFQYYEEEERQRGNFPDRFSGHQFPNYSSELNVNALLLGDSALYLCPCGTQYFGPGTRLTVL.

This clonotype turned up a few times. This rearrangement joins TRBV4-2 to TRBJ1-3; 9 bases are a match to TRBD1. Germline CDR1 and CDR2: LGHNA and YNFKEQ. There are 16 residues in the CDR3. Germline trimming cut 2 bases from V and 4 bases from J; bases unmatched to any gene: 6. The DNA of the CDR3 is TGTGCCAGCAGCCAATACGACAGGGGGTTGGGAAACACCATATATTTT. This encodes CASSQYDRGLGNTIYF.